This is a list of T cell receptor beta chains from one sample in a study of blood T cell repertoires in COVID-19. TCRdb's table, derived via immunoSEQ multiplex PCR, lists solely in-frame clones and lacks some. This sample carries 90,000 to 150,000 clones, over 60% of them seen once, and the ten largest clones take 3% to 4.5%. The source material was peripheral blood. The receptor set was obtained from a woman aged 80 or older with acute or convalescent COVID-19. Both conserved end residues are part of each CDR3. Each record gives: clone size, V gene, J gene, D gene, CDR3 protein, CDR3 DNA. D genes are given only for firm matches. Clone size appears in some rows only: once, few, many, or a class for an expanded clone.

abundance: NA; v_gene: TRBV30; j_gene: TRBJ1-4; d_gene: NA; CDR3aa: CAWSTTGGEKLFF; CDR3nt: TGTGCCTGGAGTACTACGGGAGGAGAAAAACTGTTTTTT
abundance: NA; v_gene: TRBV5-4; j_gene: TRBJ2-5; d_gene: TRBD2; CDR3aa: CASSYSGGFQETQYF; CDR3nt: TGTGCCAGCAGCTATTCGGGAGGGTTTCAAGAGACCCAGTACTTC
abundance: NA; v_gene: TRBV6-2/TRBV6-3; j_gene: TRBJ1-4; d_gene: NA; CDR3aa: CASSNQGRANNEKLFF; CDR3nt: TGTGCCAGCAGTAACCAAGGGAGGGCGAATAATGAAAAACTGTTTTTT
abundance: NA; v_gene: TRBV20-1; j_gene: TRBJ1-2; d_gene: TRBD1; CDR3aa: CSVRTGIGYTF; CDR3nt: TGCAGTGTAAGGACAGGGATTGGCTACACCTTC
abundance: NA; v_gene: TRBV19; j_gene: TRBJ2-6; d_gene: NA; CDR3aa: CASSRSHGSSGANVLTF; CDR3nt: TGTGCCAGTAGTCGGAGTCACGGGAGCTCTGGGGCCAACGTCCTGACTTTC
abundance: NA; v_gene: TRBV5-5; j_gene: TRBJ1-3; d_gene: NA; CDR3aa: CASSLNWGDSGNTIYF; CDR3nt: TGTGCCAGCAGCTTGAACTGGGGAGACTCTGGAAACACCATATATTTT
abundance: few; v_gene: TRBV11-2; j_gene: TRBJ1-3; d_gene: NA; CDR3aa: CASSSIRRARISGNTIYF; CDR3nt: TGTGCCAGCAGCTCAATCCGGCGGGCCCGAATCTCTGGAAACACCATATATTTT
abundance: NA; v_gene: TRBV30; j_gene: TRBJ2-3; d_gene: TRBD1; CDR3aa: CASRDRGTDTQYF; CDR3nt: TGTGCCTCCCGGGACAGGGGGACAGATACGCAGTATTTT
abundance: NA; v_gene: TRBV6-5; j_gene: TRBJ1-2; d_gene: NA; CDR3aa: CASSYHGQYNGYTF; CDR3nt: TGTGCCAGCAGTTACCATGGACAGTATAATGGCTACACCTTC
abundance: NA; v_gene: TRBV5-1; j_gene: TRBJ1-1; d_gene: TRBD1; CDR3aa: CASSARQGYTEAFF; CDR3nt: TGCGCCAGCAGCGCGAGACAGGGCTACACTGAAGCTTTCTTT
abundance: NA; v_gene: TRBV12-3/TRBV12-4; j_gene: TRBJ2-1; d_gene: NA; CDR3aa: CASSLMQDNEQFF; CDR3nt: TGTGCCAGCAGTTTAATGCAGGACAATGAGCAGTTCTTC
abundance: NA; v_gene: TRBV6-6; j_gene: TRBJ2-5; d_gene: TRBD1; CDR3aa: CASSYSDRDRKTQYF; CDR3nt: TGTGCCAGCAGTTACTCTGACCGGGACAGAAAGACCCAGTACTTC
abundance: NA; v_gene: TRBV2; j_gene: TRBJ1-4; d_gene: NA; CDR3aa: CASSESRFEKLFF; CDR3nt: TGTGCCAGCAGTGAGTCCAGGTTTGAAAAACTGTTTTTT
abundance: NA; v_gene: TRBV7-8; j_gene: TRBJ2-7; d_gene: TRBD2; CDR3aa: CASSISGGFSYEQYF; CDR3nt: TGTGCCAGCAGCATCAGCGGGGGGTTTTCCTACGAGCAGTACTTC
abundance: few; v_gene: TRBV19; j_gene: TRBJ1-1; d_gene: NA; CDR3aa: CASTDSTGTEAFF; CDR3nt: TGTGCCAGTACCGACTCTACAGGGACTGAAGCTTTCTTT
abundance: NA; v_gene: TRBV7-3; j_gene: TRBJ2-5; d_gene: TRBD2; CDR3aa: CASSSGARETQYF; CDR3nt: TGTGCCAGCAGTAGCGGGGCCCGGGAGACCCAGTACTTC
abundance: NA; v_gene: TRBV2; j_gene: TRBJ2-2; d_gene: TRBD1; CDR3aa: CASRGTGTGMAGELFF; CDR3nt: TGTGCCAGCAGAGGAACCGGGACAGGGATGGCCGGGGAGCTGTTTTTT
abundance: NA; v_gene: TRBV19; j_gene: TRBJ1-2; d_gene: NA; CDR3aa: CASSIERERAYTF; CDR3nt: TGTGCCAGTAGTATAGAGAGGGAGAGGGCCTACACCTTC
abundance: NA; v_gene: TRBV10-3; j_gene: TRBJ2-2; d_gene: NA; CDR3aa: CAISAQGYTGELFF; CDR3nt: TGTGCCATCAGTGCTCAGGGCTACACCGGGGAGCTGTTTTTT
abundance: NA; v_gene: TRBV19; j_gene: TRBJ1-5; d_gene: NA; CDR3aa: CASPSPPKQAYSNQPQHF; CDR3nt: TGTGCCAGCCCCTCTCCCCCCAAACAGGCATATAGCAATCAGCCCCAGCATTTT
abundance: NA; v_gene: TRBV9; j_gene: TRBJ1-1; d_gene: NA; CDR3aa: CASAQGRAPDTEAFF; CDR3nt: TGTGCCAGCGCGCAGGGGAGGGCCCCGGACACTGAAGCTTTCTTT
abundance: NA; v_gene: TRBV18; j_gene: TRBJ1-5; d_gene: NA; CDR3aa: CASSPSGASNQPQHF; CDR3nt: TGTGCCAGCTCACCATCAGGGGCTAGCAATCAGCCCCAGCATTTT
abundance: NA; v_gene: TRBV5-4; j_gene: TRBJ1-1; d_gene: TRBD1; CDR3aa: CASSLAGQGTKGYTEAFF; CDR3nt: TGTGCCAGCAGCTTGGCCGGACAGGGGACGAAAGGGTACACTGAAGCTTTCTTT
abundance: NA; v_gene: TRBV7-2; j_gene: TRBJ1-1; d_gene: NA; CDR3aa: CASSQRGSMNTEAFF; CDR3nt: TGTGCCAGCAGCCAAAGAGGCAGCATGAACACTGAAGCTTTCTTT
abundance: few; v_gene: TRBV30; j_gene: TRBJ1-4; d_gene: NA; CDR3aa: CAWSVQGKGKLFF; CDR3nt: TGTGCCTGGAGTGTACAGGGAAAGGGAAAACTGTTTTTT
abundance: NA; v_gene: TRBV11-1; j_gene: TRBJ1-1; d_gene: NA; CDR3aa: CASSPQGYPNTEAFF; CDR3nt: TGTGCCAGCAGTCCACAGGGCTATCCGAACACTGAAGCTTTCTTT
abundance: NA; v_gene: TRBV5-1; j_gene: TRBJ2-1; d_gene: TRBD1; CDR3aa: CASSFVGQGFHEQFF; CDR3nt: TGCGCCAGCAGCTTCGTGGGACAGGGGTTCCATGAGCAGTTCTTC
abundance: NA; v_gene: TRBV7-9; j_gene: TRBJ2-5; d_gene: NA; CDR3aa: CASSLFAGQETQYF; CDR3nt: TGTGCCAGCAGCTTATTCGCGGGCCAAGAGACCCAGTACTTC
abundance: NA; v_gene: TRBV25-1; j_gene: TRBJ1-4; d_gene: TRBD1; CDR3aa: CASSEGGQGGEKLFF; CDR3nt: TGTGCCAGCAGTGAAGGGGGGCAGGGGGGAGAAAAACTGTTTTTT
abundance: few; v_gene: TRBV19; j_gene: TRBJ1-2; d_gene: TRBD1; CDR3aa: CASSKTGTANYGYTF; CDR3nt: TGTGCCAGTAGTAAAACCGGGACAGCAAACTATGGCTACACCTTC
abundance: NA; v_gene: TRBV6-2/TRBV6-3; j_gene: TRBJ2-1; d_gene: NA; CDR3aa: CASSYPGVFNEQFF; CDR3nt: TGTGCCAGCAGTTACCCCGGGGTTTTTAATGAGCAGTTCTTC
abundance: NA; v_gene: TRBV11-2; j_gene: TRBJ2-2; d_gene: TRBD1; CDR3aa: CASSSWRGRGPTGELFF; CDR3nt: TGTGCCAGCAGCTCTTGGCGGGGCAGGGGGCCTACCGGGGAGCTGTTTTTT
abundance: NA; v_gene: TRBV5-1; j_gene: TRBJ1-4; d_gene: NA; CDR3aa: CASSRGSNEKLFF; CDR3nt: TGCGCCAGCAGCCGGGGGAGCAATGAAAAACTGTTTTTT
abundance: NA; v_gene: TRBV28; j_gene: TRBJ2-7; d_gene: TRBD2; CDR3aa: CASQGGLALDEQYF; CDR3nt: TGTGCCTCCCAGGGCGGACTAGCGCTCGACGAGCAGTACTTC
abundance: NA; v_gene: TRBV27; j_gene: TRBJ2-7; d_gene: NA; CDR3aa: CASSLGQGLYEQYF; CDR3nt: TGTGCCAGCAGTTTGGGGCAGGGTTTATACGAGCAGTACTTC
abundance: NA; v_gene: TRBV5-1; j_gene: TRBJ1-2; d_gene: TRBD1; CDR3aa: CASSPGTGGDRGYTF; CDR3nt: TGCGCCAGCAGCCCCGGGACAGGGGGCGATCGTGGCTACACCTTC
abundance: few; v_gene: TRBV24-1; j_gene: TRBJ2-2; d_gene: TRBD2; CDR3aa: CATSDFELAGGRRRPPGTGELFF; CDR3nt: TGTGCCACCAGTGATTTTGAACTAGCGGGGGGGCGAAGACGTCCTCCGGGCACCGGGGAGCTGTTTTTT
abundance: once; v_gene: TRBV28; j_gene: TRBJ2-3; d_gene: NA; CDR3aa: CASSPAGPTDTQYF; CDR3nt: TGTGCCAGCAGTCCTGCGGGACCCACAGATACGCAGTATTTT
abundance: NA; v_gene: TRBV9; j_gene: TRBJ2-1; d_gene: NA; CDR3aa: CASSVAFHEQFF; CDR3nt: TGTGCCAGCAGCGTAGCCTTCCATGAGCAGTTCTTC
abundance: NA; v_gene: TRBV7-3; j_gene: TRBJ2-2; d_gene: NA; CDR3aa: CASSSYSTGELFF; CDR3nt: TGTGCCAGCAGCTCGTACAGCACCGGGGAGCTGTTTTTT
abundance: NA; v_gene: TRBV5-1; j_gene: TRBJ1-4; d_gene: NA; CDR3aa: CASSLQGGDEKLFF; CDR3nt: TGCGCCAGCAGCTTGCAAGGCGGGGATGAAAAACTGTTTTTT
abundance: NA; v_gene: TRBV9; j_gene: TRBJ2-5; d_gene: TRBD2; CDR3aa: CASSVGTSGAQTQYF; CDR3nt: TGTGCCAGCAGCGTAGGGACTAGCGGGGCCCAGACCCAGTACTTC
abundance: NA; v_gene: TRBV9; j_gene: TRBJ1-2; d_gene: TRBD1; CDR3aa: CASSAGTGPYGYTF; CDR3nt: TGTGCCAGCAGCGCCGGGACAGGGCCCTATGGCTACACCTTC
abundance: NA; v_gene: TRBV5-1; j_gene: TRBJ2-7; d_gene: TRBD2; CDR3aa: CASSLAERGDYEQYF; CDR3nt: TGCGCCAGCAGCTTGGCCGAGCGGGGGGACTACGAGCAGTACTTC